These 30 T cell receptor beta chains share one sample of origin, sequenced in a study of T cell responses to AZD1222 COVID-19 vaccine. Generated by immunoSEQ multiplex PCR, the TCRdb table keeps only in-frame clones and is missing some. The profile shows about 140,000 clones, roughly 90% of them singletons. The sample consisted of peripheral blood, taken 28 days after the second AZD1222 dose. Source of these receptors: an adult who received the AZD1222 COVID-19 vaccine.

This sequence joins TRBV6-5 and TRBJ1-2; 8 positions agree with TRBD1. V gave up 6 bases and J gave up 5 bases; unmatched junction bases: 8. Germline CDR1 MNHEY, CDR2 SVGAGI. The CDR3 has 14 residues. CDR3 loop: CASRDTGGEYGYTF. DNA for the CDR3: TGTGCCAGCAGGGATACAGGGGGAGAATATGGCTACACCTTC.

The chain joins TRBV6-5 to TRBJ1-6, with D possibly TRBD1 on 5 matching bases. This CDR3 has 15 residues. The germline V gene encodes CDR1 MNHEY and CDR2 SVGAGI. Trimming stripped 6 bases from V and 6 bases from J, with 15 bases between. The CDR3: CASRLTEGRNSPLHF. In DNA, the CDR3 is TGTGCCAGCAGATTGACGGAGGGGCGTAATTCACCCCTCCACTTT.

As concerns this clone: A read error may account for a junction end that differs from germline. The chain carries TRBV7-7 and TRBJ2-1; D is possibly TRBD1 (6 bases). Germline CDR1 and CDR2: SSHAT and FNYEAQ (reference sequence). The CDR3 totals 16 residues. The CDR3 is CASSQSDTGSYNEQFF. The CDR3 nucleotides are TGTGCTAGCAGCCAATCCGACACAGGGTCCTACAATGAGCAGTTCTTC.

The chain is built from TRBV5-1 and TRBJ2-7; D tentatively reads TRBD1 or TRBD2 (5 bases each). The CDR3 has 14 residues. Germline V gives CDR1 SGHRS, CDR2 YFSETQ. Trimming shortened V by 0 bases and J by 5 bases, and 12 bases separated the two germline ends. Written as DNA, the CDR3 is TGCGCCAGCAGCTTGGGCCCGGGACCTAACGAGCAGTACTTC. Translated: CASSLGPGPNEQYF.

The V gene is TRBV27, the J gene TRBJ1-2; D possibly corresponds to TRBD1 (6 bases). This CDR3 has 16 residues. The V gene lost 7 bases and the J gene lost 5 bases, with 23 bases spanning the gap. The germline gives CDR1 MNHEY, CDR2 SMNVEV (reference sequence). CDR3 coding DNA: TGTGCCAGCACCCCAGGGGCCATGAGTGGTTCGTATGGCTACACCTTC. Protein sequence: CASTPGAMSGSYGYTF.

Details on this clone: This sample includes further DNA sequences coding for the same CDR3. The chain recombines TRBV2 with TRBJ2-7, with D uncertain. Looked up from germline, CDR1 is SNHLY and CDR2 is FYNNEI. CDR3 length: 10 amino acids. V was pared by 3 bases and J by 4 bases, with 1 base between. CDR3 nucleotide sequence: TGTGCCAGCAGTGATTACGAGCAGTACTTC. Its protein is CASSDYEQYF.

This clone was seen once. The V gene is TRBV7-8, the J gene TRBJ1-6; D remains unclear. Trimming left V 1 base short and J 9 bases short, with 1 base between. This CDR3 spans 11 amino acids. Looked up from germline, CDR1 is SGHVS and CDR2 is FQNEAQ. CDR3 coding DNA: TGTGCCAGCAGCTTAGGTTCACCCCTCCACTTT. This codes for CASSLGSPLHF.

V and J are TRBV7-9 and TRBJ2-2; D unclear. This CDR3 has 13 amino acids. The germline V gene encodes CDR1 SEHNR and CDR2 FQNEAQ (reference sequence). V gave up 0 bases and J gave up 3 bases, with 2 bases separating them. This chain's CDR3 is CASSLAYTGELFF. CDR3 DNA: TGTGCCAGCAGCTTAGCTTACACCGGGGAGCTGTTTTTT. Variable domain in full (rest from reference TRBV7-9 and TRBJ2-2): DTGVSQNPRHKITKRGQNVTFRCDPISEHNRLYWYRQTLGQGPEFLTYFQNEAQLEKSRLLSDRFSAERPKGSFSTLEIQRTEQGDSAMYLCASSLAYTGELFFGEGSRLTVL.

The chain employs TRBV12-3 or TRBV12-4 and TRBJ1-2; maybe TRBD1 (5 bases). The CDR3 is 12 amino acids. V was clipped by 1 base and J by 8 bases, with 8 bases between them. CDR3 coding DNA: TGTGCCAGCAGTTTAGGGGGGAGCGGCTACACCTTC. This sequence encodes CASSLGGSGYTF.

The sample holds a few counts of this clone. The gene calls are TRBV4-2 and TRBJ2-2, with a weak D call TRBD1 (6 bases). Trimming stripped 2 bases from V and 0 bases from J, with 10 bases between. The germline V gene encodes CDR1 LGHNA and CDR2 YNFKEQ. The CDR3 extends over 16 amino acids. CDR3 nucleotides: TGTGCCAGCAGCCAATTCGGACAGACGAACACCGGGGAGCTGTTTTTT. Its translation is CASSQFGQTNTGELFF.

The V gene is TRBV6-5, the J gene TRBJ1-4; tentatively, D is TRBD1 (5 bases). This CDR3 spans 15 amino acids. The ends were cut back, 6 bases at V and 6 bases at J, with 17 bases in the middle. CDR1 is MNHEY and CDR2 is SVGAGI in the germline V gene. The DNA of the CDR3 is TGTGCCAGCAGCCTCCAAAGGGGTAGGGATGAAAAACTGTTTTTT. It codes for CASSLQRGRDEKLFF.

The V call is TRBV28, the J call TRBJ1-1; a possible D gene is TRBD1 (5 bases). The CDR3 is 14 residues long. Germline CDR1 reads MDHEN; CDR2 reads SYDVKM. Deletions cut 6 bases from V and 0 bases from J, with 11 bases between. CDR3 region: CASSTGNMNTEAFF. CDR3 nucleotides: TGTGCCAGCAGCACAGGTAACATGAACACTGAAGCTTTCTTT.

This clone turned up a few times. The genes are TRBV2 and TRBJ2-7; D remains unclear. V was pared by 5 bases and J by 3 bases, with 2 bases between. The CDR3 is made up of 10 amino acids. Germline values: CDR1 SNHLY, CDR2 FYNNEI. The DNA for the CDR3 is TGTGCCAGCAGTTTCTACGAGCAGTACTTC. Amino acid sequence: CASSFYEQYF.

The count of this clone is one. V and J are TRBV9 and TRBJ2-1; 12 nucleotides align to TRBD1. With V trimmed by 5 bases and J by 7 bases, 7 bases remained unmatched. Per the germline V gene, CDR1 is SGDLS and CDR2 is YYNGEE. This CDR3 has 15 residues. The CDR3 bases are TGTGCCAGCAGACCCCCGGGACAGGGGGCTAATGAGCAGTTCTTC. Translated, it gives CASRPPGQGANEQFF.

The chain joins TRBV5-4 to TRBJ2-5; 8 nucleotides line up with TRBD2. The ends lost 0 bases at V and 2 bases at J; junction bases unmatched: 3. The CDR3 totals 15 residues. The germline V gene encodes CDR1 SGHNT and CDR2 YYREEE (reference sequence). In DNA form, the CDR3 reads TGTGCCAGCAGCTTGGGACTAGCGATACAAGAGACCCAGTACTTC. This encodes CASSLGLAIQETQYF.

In its sample, this clone is medium-sized (0.01 to 0.1%). V usage is TRBV7-6 and J usage is TRBJ1-3; D gene uncertain. V was cut by 1 base and J by 4 bases, with 11 bases left in between. Germline CDR1 SGHVS, CDR2 FNYEAQ. This CDR3 region has 15 residues. The CDR3 DNA follows: TGTGCCAGCAGCTTAGGGGTAGGCGGCGGAAACACCATATATTTT. It yields the protein CASSLGVGGGNTIYF.

The CDR3 spells CASKEGSGGNQPQHF. For the CDR3, the DNA is TGTGCCAGCAAGGAGGGGTCGGGCGGCAATCAGCCCCAGCATTTT. The chain has TRBV28 and TRBJ1-5; a weak D match, TRBD1 (5 bases). The CDR3 is 15 residues long. Germline loops: CDR1 MDHEN, CDR2 SYDVKM. V was cut by 7 bases and J by 2 bases, with 15 bases left in between.

The rearrangement uses TRBV28 and TRBJ1-5; 8 bases agree with TRBD1. Germline V gives CDR1 MDHEN, CDR2 SYDVKM. The CDR3 runs to 15 residues. V lost 11 bases, J lost 3 bases, and 12 bases stayed unmatched. CDR3 region: CAGRVGTGPNQPQHF. CDR3 sequence (DNA): TGTGCCGGAAGGGTGGGGACAGGACCCAATCAGCCCCAGCATTTT.

The chain links TRBV20-1 to TRBJ2-7, with no clear D. CDR3 length equals 11 residues. V lost 3 bases, J lost 3 bases, and 6 bases lay in between. The germline V gene encodes CDR1 DFQATT and CDR2 SNEGSKA (reference sequence). In DNA, the CDR3 is TGCAGTGCTAGGAAGAGCTACGAGCAGTACTTC. Protein: CSARKSYEQYF.

The V call is TRBV7-9, the J call TRBJ2-4; D is possibly TRBD2 (6 bases). V gave up 3 bases and J gave up 2 bases, with 8 bases separating them. CDR1 and CDR2 from the germline V gene are SEHNR and FQNEAQ (reference sequence). This CDR3 contains 14 residues. The CDR3 nucleotides are TGTGCCAGCAGCTTCCGGGAGTCCAAAAACATTCAGTACTTC. It is translated as CASSFRESKNIQYF.

The chain recombines TRBV2 with TRBJ1-1; D ambiguous. Trimming shortened V by 6 bases and J by 1 base, and 6 bases separated the two germline ends. The germline V gene has CDR1 SNHLY and CDR2 FYNNEI. CDR3 length: 12 residues. The CDR3 region has the DNA TGTGCCAGCAGGCCTGAGAACACTGAAGCTTTCTTT. The encoded protein is CASRPENTEAFF.

This rearrangement joins TRBV23-1 to TRBJ2-7; TRBD2 might be the D (6 bases). TRBV23-1 is flagged as an ORF with uncertain function. With 2 bases removed from V and 3 bases from J, the gap between germline ends came to 20 bases. The CDR3 spans 17 residues. The DNA for the CDR3 is TGCGCCAGCAGTCAAGCTCCTGGACTACCGGTTCGCTACGAGCAGTACTTC. It specifies CASSQAPGLPVRYEQYF.

This clone appeared once. J is TRBJ1-1 and V is TRBV11-3; 9 bases match TRBD1. V lost 6 bases to trimming and J lost 3 bases; unmatched junction nucleotides: 5. Per the germline V gene, CDR1 is SGHNT and CDR2 is YENEEA. The CDR3 has 14 residues. This CDR3 is CASRRQGEHTEAFF. CDR3 DNA: TGTGCCAGCAGACGACAGGGGGAACACACTGAAGCTTTCTTT.

This clone was seen a few times. This chain's CDR3 is CAWSGLAGVTDTQYF. CDR3 nucleotides: TGTGCCTGGAGTGGACTAGCGGGAGTCACAGATACGCAGTATTTT. This chain connects TRBV30 to TRBJ2-3; TRBD2 matches 12 bases. Germline V CDR1 and CDR2: GTSNPN, SVGIG (reference sequence). CDR3 size: 15 residues. The V and J ends lost 1 base and 2 bases, in that order; junction bases with no gene match: 1.

This chain links TRBV12-5 with TRBJ1-2, with TRBD1 matching 9 bases. V was clipped by 3 bases and J by 8 bases; unmatched bases: 10. The germline V gene has CDR1 LGHNT and CDR2 FRNRAP. CDR3 length: 15 amino acids. This CDR3 is CASGLIKQGAHGYTF. The CDR3 DNA follows: TGTGCTAGTGGTTTAATAAAACAGGGGGCTCACGGCTACACCTTC. The full variable domain, its missing parts supplied by reference TRBV12-5 and TRBJ1-2, is DARVTQTPRHKVTEMGQEVTMRCQPILGHNTVFWYRQTMMQGLELLAYFRNRAPLDDSGMPKDRFSAEMPDATLATLKIQPSEPRDSAVYFCASGLIKQGAHGYTFGSGTRLTVV.

This chain links TRBV11-1 with TRBJ2-7, with 10 bases identical to TRBD1. Per the germline V gene, CDR1 is SGHAT and CDR2 is FQDESV (reference sequence). V gave up 0 bases and J gave up 2 bases; unmatched junction bases: 4. The CDR3 has 16 amino acids. The CDR3 sequence is CASSLAPDRGAYEQYF. CDR3 DNA sequence: TGTGCCAGCAGCTTAGCTCCGGACAGGGGGGCCTACGAGCAGTACTTC.

This chain joins TRBV11-2 and TRBJ2-7; D may correspond to TRBD1 or TRBD2 (5 bases each). CDR1 and CDR2 (germline): SGHAT, FQNNGV. The germline V and J ends were trimmed by 5 bases and 1 base, with 9 bases remaining between them. CDR3 length: 13 residues. This CDR3 reads CASSRGSSYEQYV. In DNA, the CDR3 is TGTGCCAGCAGCCGGGGCAGTTCCTACGAGCAGTACGTC.

This clone was recorded once. The chain carries TRBV6-5 and TRBJ2-2, with 8 bases matching TRBD1. The trim removed 6 bases at V and 1 base at J, leaving 4 bases unmatched. Germline CDR1 reads MNHEY; CDR2 reads SVGAGI. This CDR3 is built from 15 residues. Written as DNA, the CDR3 is TGTGCCAGCAGCCTCGGACAGGGGAACACCGGGGAGCTGTTTTTT. This encodes CASSLGQGNTGELFF.

This clone came up once. The CDR3 bases are TGTGCCAGCAGCACGCGACTAGCTCGGGAGACCCAGTACTTC. Translated, it gives CASSTRLARETQYF. The genes are TRBV7-8 and TRBJ2-5, with TRBD2 matching 7 bases. This CDR3 has 14 residues. Per germline, CDR1 SGHVS and CDR2 FQNEAQ. V dropped 5 bases and J dropped 5; count of bases not matched to a gene: 8.

This chain connects TRBV5-1 to TRBJ1-4; weak D call: TRBD1 (5 bases). This CDR3 is 17 amino acids long. Germline V gene data show CDR1 as SGHRS and CDR2 as YFSETQ. V dropped 5 bases and J dropped 0 bases, with 17 bases sitting between them. The CDR3 DNA sequence: TGCGCCAGCAGGCTCGTTGGGGGTCGGTCAACTAATGAAAAACTGTTTTTT. It codes for CASRLVGGRSTNEKLFF.